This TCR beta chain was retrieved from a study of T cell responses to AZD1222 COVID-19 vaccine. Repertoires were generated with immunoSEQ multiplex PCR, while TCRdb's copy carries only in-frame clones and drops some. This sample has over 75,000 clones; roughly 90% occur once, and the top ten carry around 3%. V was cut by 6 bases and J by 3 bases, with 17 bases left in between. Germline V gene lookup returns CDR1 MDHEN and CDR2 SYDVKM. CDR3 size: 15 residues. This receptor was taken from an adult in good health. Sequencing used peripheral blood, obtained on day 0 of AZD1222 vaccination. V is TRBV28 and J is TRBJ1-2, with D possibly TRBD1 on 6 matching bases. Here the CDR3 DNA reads TGTGCCAGCAGAAGGGGAACAGGGTTAGACTATGGCTACACCTTC. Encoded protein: CASRRGTGLDYGYTF.